This T cell receptor beta chain was documented in a study of T cell repertoires in cytomegalovirus infection. MiXCR was run by TCRdb on the reads, yielding one entry per CDR3 protein. Altogether some 400,000 distinct CDR3 sequences are present, roughly 30% being singletons, with the ten largest covering roughly an eighth. A few counts support this clonotype. The junction does not match germline at one end; this may be a read error. CDR3 size: 13 residues. This TCR came from a human donor in good health (CMV status not recorded). Some clones in this sample may be carry-over from other donors' samples. The chain links TRBV5-3 to TRBJ2-7; either TRBD1 or TRBD2 may fit D (5 bases each). TRBV5-3 is assigned to the ORF class and has an uncertain function. What was sequenced was PBMCs. CDR3 region: CASSLARGDEQYF. For the CDR3, the DNA is TGTGCCAGCAGCTTGGCACGGGGCGATGAGCAGTACTTC.